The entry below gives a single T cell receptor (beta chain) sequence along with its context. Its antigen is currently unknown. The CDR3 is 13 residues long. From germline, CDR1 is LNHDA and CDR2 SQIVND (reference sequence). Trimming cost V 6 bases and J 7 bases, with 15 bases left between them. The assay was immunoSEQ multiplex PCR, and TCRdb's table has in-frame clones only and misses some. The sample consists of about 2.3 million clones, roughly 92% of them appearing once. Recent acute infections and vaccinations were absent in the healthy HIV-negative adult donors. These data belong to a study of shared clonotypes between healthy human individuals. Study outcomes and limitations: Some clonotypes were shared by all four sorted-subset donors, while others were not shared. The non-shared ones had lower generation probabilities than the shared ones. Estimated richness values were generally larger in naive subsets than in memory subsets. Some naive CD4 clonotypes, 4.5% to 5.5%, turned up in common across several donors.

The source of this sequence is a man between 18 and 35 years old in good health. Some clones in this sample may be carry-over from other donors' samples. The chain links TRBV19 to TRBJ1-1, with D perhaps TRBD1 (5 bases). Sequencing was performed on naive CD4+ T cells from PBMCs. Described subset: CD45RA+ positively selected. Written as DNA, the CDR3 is TGTGCCAGTAGACCCAGGGCGTACGGTGAAGCTTTCTTT. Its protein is CASRPRAYGEAFF.